This T cell receptor (beta chain) stems from a study of blood T cell repertoires in COVID-19. In the authors' workflow: Estimation of nucleated cell counts relied on the amplification of reference gene primers. The data were produced by immunoSEQ multiplex PCR, yet TCRdb's version contains in-frame clones alone and is incomplete. V and J calls plus clone size are reproduced from that table; the DNA served to infer D and trimming. The sample shows approximately 270,000 clones, 65% to 85% of them seen only once. The CDR3 has 19 amino acids. The V and J ends lost 1 base and 5 bases, in that order; junction bases with no gene match: 10. The germline V gene has CDR1 SEHNR and CDR2 FQNEAQ (reference sequence).

This receptor was identified in a person in their 70s with COVID-19, enrolled during active disease. This sequence joins TRBV7-9 and TRBJ2-3; 15 bases are a match to TRBD2. The sample comprised peripheral blood. The CDR3 is CASSLVSGLAGGPRDTQYF. The CDR3 nucleotides read TGTGCCAGCAGCTTAGTTTCTGGACTAGCGGGAGGGCCACGAGATACGCAGTATTTT.